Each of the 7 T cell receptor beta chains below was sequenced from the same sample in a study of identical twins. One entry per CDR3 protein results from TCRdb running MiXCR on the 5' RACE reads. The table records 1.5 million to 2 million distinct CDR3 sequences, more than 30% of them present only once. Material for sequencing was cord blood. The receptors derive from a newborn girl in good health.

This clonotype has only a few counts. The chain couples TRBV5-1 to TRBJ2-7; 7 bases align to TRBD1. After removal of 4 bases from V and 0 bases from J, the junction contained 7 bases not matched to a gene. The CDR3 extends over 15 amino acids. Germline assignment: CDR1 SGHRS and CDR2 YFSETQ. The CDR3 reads CASSLVNRGSYEQYF. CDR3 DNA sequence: TGCGCCAGCAGCCTAGTGAACAGGGGCTCCTACGAGCAGTACTTC. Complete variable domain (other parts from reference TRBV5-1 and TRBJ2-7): KAGVTQTPRYLIKTRGQQVTLSCSPISGHRSVSWYQQTPGQGLQFLFEYFSETQRNKGNFPGRFSGRQFSNSRSEMNVSTLELGDSALYLCASSLVNRGSYEQYFGPGTRLTVT.

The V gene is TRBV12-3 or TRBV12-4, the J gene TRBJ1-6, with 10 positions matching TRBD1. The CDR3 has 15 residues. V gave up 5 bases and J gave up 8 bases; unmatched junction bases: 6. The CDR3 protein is CASSPPGQGYSPLHF. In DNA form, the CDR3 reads TGTGCCAGCAGTCCCCCGGGACAGGGGTATTCACCCCTCCACTTT.

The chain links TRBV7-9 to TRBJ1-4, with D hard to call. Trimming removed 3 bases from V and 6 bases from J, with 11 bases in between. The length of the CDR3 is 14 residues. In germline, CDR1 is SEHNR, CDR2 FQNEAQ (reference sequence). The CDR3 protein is CASSFAAADEKLFF. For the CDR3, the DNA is TGTGCCAGCAGCTTTGCGGCAGCCGATGAAAAACTGTTTTTT.

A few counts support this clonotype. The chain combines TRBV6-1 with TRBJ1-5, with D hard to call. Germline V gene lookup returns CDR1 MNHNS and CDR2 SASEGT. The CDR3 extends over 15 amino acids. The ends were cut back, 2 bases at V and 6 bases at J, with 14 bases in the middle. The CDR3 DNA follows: TGTGCCAGCAGTGAAATCGAAGTCATCGGTCAGCCCCAGCATTTT. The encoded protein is CASSEIEVIGQPQHF.

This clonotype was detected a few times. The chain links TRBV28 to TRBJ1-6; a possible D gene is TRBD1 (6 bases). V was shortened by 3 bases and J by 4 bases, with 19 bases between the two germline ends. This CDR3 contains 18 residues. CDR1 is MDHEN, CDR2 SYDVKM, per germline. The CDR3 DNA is TGTGCCAGCAGTTTTAATTTTGGGGGCGCGGTGTATAATTCACCCCTCCACTTT. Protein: CASSFNFGGAVYNSPLHF.

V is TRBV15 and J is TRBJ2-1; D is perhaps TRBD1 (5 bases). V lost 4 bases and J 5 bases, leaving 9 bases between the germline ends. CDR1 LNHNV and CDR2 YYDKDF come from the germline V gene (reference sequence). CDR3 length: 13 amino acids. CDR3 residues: CATSIRANNEQFF. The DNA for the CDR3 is TGTGCCACCAGCATCAGGGCCAACAATGAGCAGTTCTTC.

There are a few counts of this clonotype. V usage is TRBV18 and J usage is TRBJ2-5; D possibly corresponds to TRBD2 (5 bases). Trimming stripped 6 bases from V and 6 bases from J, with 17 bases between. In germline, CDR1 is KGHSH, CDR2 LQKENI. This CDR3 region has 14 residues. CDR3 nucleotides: TGTGCCAGCTCCCTCACATCCCCGGGAAAGACCCAGTACTTC. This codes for CASSLTSPGKTQYF.